Listed below are T cell receptor beta chains from one sample, sequenced in a study of OX40 agonist ivuxolimab in advanced cancers. This table comes from immunoSEQ multiplex PCR, and its TCRdb copy is limited to in-frame clones, with some not included. The top ten hold about 1.6% of the sample, which has approximately 70,000 clones, 75% to 80% seen once. The sample consisted of CD4+ or CD8+ T cells sorted from blood, taken in a trial of the OX40 agonist ivuxolimab. These receptors were collected from an adult with an advanced solid tumor such as melanoma, head and neck, liver or kidney cancer. Both conserved end residues are part of each CDR3. A D gene is named only where the DNA matches it firmly. Where a row states a size, it is once, few, many or the class of an expanded clone; other rows omit it.

>TRBV2|TRBJ2-2|NA|NA
CASTDRPGWSGELFF
TGTGCCAGCACCGACAGACCCGGGTGGTCCGGGGAGCTGTTTTTT
>TRBV6-1|TRBJ1-3|NA|TRBD1
CASSRQGNSGNTIYF
TGTGCCAGCAGCCGACAGGGCAACTCTGGAAACACCATATATTTT
>TRBV28|TRBJ1-5|NA|TRBD1
CASSLRLSYRTGSNQPQHF
TGTGCTAGCAGTTTACGACTGTCGTACCGGACAGGAAGCAATCAGCCCCAGCATTTT
>TRBV7-3|TRBJ1-2|few|TRBD1
CASSLTGSTGGLDYTF
TGTGCCAGCAGCTTAACCGGAAGCACAGGGGGCCTTGACTACACCTTC
>TRBV11-3|TRBJ2-5|NA|NA
CASSSYRERETQYF
TGTGCCAGCAGCTCGTACAGGGAACGCGAGACCCAGTACTTC
>TRBV7-9|TRBJ2-7|NA|NA
CASSLAQGTGEQYF
TGTGCCAGCAGCTTAGCCCAGGGTACAGGCGAGCAGTACTTC
>TRBV30|TRBJ2-7|few|NA
CAWSNPYEQYF
TGTGCCTGGAGTAACCCCTACGAGCAGTACTTC
>TRBV7-8|TRBJ1-5|NA|NA
CASSLAVSNQPQHF
TGTGCCAGCAGCTTAGCGGTCAGCAATCAGCCCCAGCATTTT
>TRBV28|TRBJ1-1|NA|NA
CASRDPRGLGNTEAFF
TGTGCCAGCAGGGACCCGCGAGGGCTGGGCAACACTGAAGCTTTCTTT
>TRBV28|TRBJ1-5|NA|NA
CASSLSGDQPQHF
TGTGCCAGCAGTTTATCAGGGGATCAGCCCCAGCATTTT
>TRBV7-6|TRBJ2-2|NA|NA
CASSPGLGGEATGELFF
TGTGCCAGCAGCCCAGGGTTGGGCGGGGAAGCTACCGGGGAGCTGTTTTTT
>TRBV7-8|TRBJ1-1|NA|TRBD1
CASSLVPGQGREAFF
TGTGCCAGCAGCTTAGTACCGGGACAGGGTCGTGAAGCTTTCTTT
>TRBV6-5|TRBJ1-1|few|NA
CASSSPDMNTEAFF
TGTGCCAGCAGTTCCCCCGACATGAACACTGAAGCTTTCTTT
>TRBV10-2|TRBJ1-1|NA|NA
CASRETTGEAFF
TGCGCCAGCAGGGAAACGACAGGTGAAGCTTTCTTT
>TRBV19|TRBJ2-1|NA|TRBD1
CASSTGTASSYNEQFF
TGTGCCAGTAGTACCGGGACAGCGAGCTCCTACAATGAGCAGTTCTTC
>TRBV28|TRBJ1-2|NA|TRBD1
CASSVTGEDYGYTF
TGTGCCAGCAGTGTTACAGGGGAGGACTATGGCTACACCTTC
>TRBV7-9|TRBJ2-1|NA|TRBD2
CASSLGLANEQFF
TGTGCCAGCAGCTTGGGACTAGCTAATGAGCAGTTCTTC
>TRBV30|TRBJ1-2|NA|NA
CAWRYAGATNNGYTF
TGTGCCTGGAGGTACGCAGGGGCAACCAATAATGGCTACACCTTC
>TRBV6-1|TRBJ1-2|NA|NA
CASSSQGLDGYTF
TGTGCCAGCAGTTCCCAGGGGTTGGACGGCTACACCTTC
>TRBV4-2|TRBJ2-1|NA|NA
CASSQDRSRRHEQFF
TGTGCCAGCAGCCAAGATCGATCCAGGAGGCATGAGCAGTTCTTC
>TRBV11-3|TRBJ2-3|few|NA
CASSPVVGGTDTQYF
TGTGCCAGCAGCCCCGTTGTGGGGGGCACAGATACGCAGTATTTT
>TRBV9|TRBJ2-6|NA|NA
CASSVSGANVLTF
TGTGCCAGCAGCGTCTCTGGGGCCAACGTCCTGACTTTC
>TRBV6-6|TRBJ2-2|NA|NA
CASSYLGVGELFF
TGTGCCAGCAGTTACCTGGGGGTCGGGGAGCTGTTTTTT
>TRBV27|TRBJ2-6|few|NA
CASSLGVSGANVLTF
TGTGCCAGCAGTTTAGGGGTTTCTGGGGCCAACGTCCTGACTTTC
>TRBV2|TRBJ1-1|NA|NA
CASSEVIHPNTEAFF
TGTGCCAGCAGTGAGGTCATTCACCCGAACACTGAAGCTTTCTTT
>TRBV30|TRBJ2-3|NA|NA
CASRSGNVDTQYF
TGTGCCTCGAGATCGGGTAACGTGGATACGCAGTATTTT
>TRBV4-1|TRBJ1-3|NA|TRBD1
CASSQARTGVSGNTIYF
TGCGCCAGCAGCCAAGCCAGGACAGGCGTCTCTGGAAACACCATATATTTT
>TRBV11-3|TRBJ1-3|few|NA
CASRRDGSSGNTIYF
TGTGCCAGCAGACGGGACGGGAGCTCTGGAAACACCATATATTTT
>TRBV30|TRBJ1-1|once|NA
CAWSKGENTEAFF
TGTGCCTGGAGTAAGGGAGAGAACACTGAAGCTTTCTTT
>TRBV11-1|TRBJ2-1|once|TRBD2
CASSFGLAGAKDEQFF
TGTGCCAGCAGCTTCGGACTAGCGGGGGCTAAGGATGAGCAGTTCTTC
>TRBV18|TRBJ1-5|NA|NA
CASSPSEGDQPQHF
TGTGCCAGCTCACCCTCCGAGGGGGATCAGCCCCAGCATTTT
>TRBV18|TRBJ2-1|NA|NA
CASSPPSGIDYNEQFF
TGTGCCAGCTCACCACCGTCGGGGATAGATTACAATGAGCAGTTCTTC
>TRBV11-2|TRBJ2-3|NA|NA
CASSSPGPDTQYF
TGTGCCAGCAGCTCCCCGGGCCCAGATACGCAGTATTTT
>TRBV5-4|TRBJ2-2|NA|NA
CASSLWTAPGELFF
TGTGCCAGCAGCTTGTGGACAGCACCCGGGGAGCTGTTTTTT
>TRBV7-6|TRBJ2-1|NA|TRBD2
CASSLIAGGDNEQFF
TGTGCCAGCAGCTTAATCGCGGGAGGGGACAATGAGCAGTTCTTC
>TRBV6-5|TRBJ2-1|once|NA
CASTIGSGLYNEQFF
TGTGCCAGCACCATAGGGTCGGGTCTATACAATGAGCAGTTCTTC
>TRBV2|TRBJ1-1|NA|NA
CASSRDTNTEAFF
TGTGCCAGCTCCCGGGACACGAACACTGAAGCTTTCTTT
>TRBV29-1|TRBJ2-4|NA|NA
CSAPAPRQNIQYF
TGCAGCGCCCCGGCCCCTCGCCAAAACATTCAGTACTTC
>TRBV6-5|TRBJ1-6|many|NA
CASSYGGLGSPLHF
TGTGCCAGCAGTTACGGTGGGCTGGGTTCACCCCTCCACTTT
>TRBV18|TRBJ2-7|many|TRBD2
CASSDRESGTYEQYF
TGTGCCAGCTCAGATAGGGAAAGCGGGACCTACGAGCAGTACTTC
>TRBV28|TRBJ1-4|NA|NA
CASLPPPGGKLFF
TGTGCCAGCCTCCCTCCCCCGGGAGGTAAACTGTTTTTT
>TRBV7-9|TRBJ2-1|NA|NA
CASSWDLSSYNEQFF
TGTGCCAGCAGCTGGGACCTAAGCTCCTACAATGAGCAGTTCTTC
>TRBV29-1|TRBJ2-5|NA|TRBD1
CSVEGTVQETQYF
TGCAGCGTTGAGGGGACAGTACAAGAGACCCAGTACTTC
>TRBV30|TRBJ2-1|NA|NA
CAWSVGLVNEQFF
TGTGCCTGGAGTGTAGGTCTCGTCAATGAGCAGTTCTTC
>TRBV5-1|TRBJ2-3|NA|NA
CASSPNTDTQYF
TGCGCCAGCAGCCCTAACACAGATACGCAGTATTTT
>TRBV6-1|TRBJ1-1|medium-sized|NA
CASSEGAYTEAFF
TGTGCCAGCAGTGAAGGCGCATACACTGAAGCTTTCTTT
>TRBV5-1|TRBJ2-3|NA|TRBD1
CASSTGQGDTDTQYF
TGCGCCAGCAGCACGGGACAGGGAGACACAGATACGCAGTATTTT
>TRBV11-2|TRBJ2-5|few|NA
CASSLQETQYF
TGTGCCAGCAGCCTCCAAGAGACCCAGTACTTC
>TRBV5-1|TRBJ1-2|NA|NA
CASSLADRYYGYTF
TGCGCCAGCAGCTTGGCCGACAGATACTATGGCTACACCTTC